This T cell receptor beta chain was obtained from a study of identical twins. Whole-study results and caveats: Conclusions relied on cross-sectional statistical analysis, not following the same donors. Cord blood's abundant beta clonotypes had fewer insertions, unlike memory repertoires.

Healthy Caucasians were all of the donors. One entry per CDR3 protein results from TCRdb running MiXCR on the 5' RACE reads. The data contain around 570,000 distinct CDR3 sequences, approximately 10% of them seen just once; the ten biggest clones take up around 3.2%. This clonotype was seen repeatedly, ten times or more. Antigen unknown. This sample also appeared in a second study, on yellow fever vaccine responses in identical twins.

Sequencing was done on a sample of PBMCs. The receptor was isolated from a woman in her late teens or twenties in good health.

The CDR3 protein is CANTDRVEETQYF. CDR3 in DNA: TGTGCCAACACGGACAGGGTTGAAGAGACCCAGTACTTC. The chain recombines TRBV2 with TRBJ2-5; 8 bases map to TRBD1. The CDR3 loop spans 13 amino acids. V gave up 10 bases and J gave up 3 bases; unmatched junction bases: 7. Germline CDR1 reads SNHLY; CDR2 reads FYNNEI.